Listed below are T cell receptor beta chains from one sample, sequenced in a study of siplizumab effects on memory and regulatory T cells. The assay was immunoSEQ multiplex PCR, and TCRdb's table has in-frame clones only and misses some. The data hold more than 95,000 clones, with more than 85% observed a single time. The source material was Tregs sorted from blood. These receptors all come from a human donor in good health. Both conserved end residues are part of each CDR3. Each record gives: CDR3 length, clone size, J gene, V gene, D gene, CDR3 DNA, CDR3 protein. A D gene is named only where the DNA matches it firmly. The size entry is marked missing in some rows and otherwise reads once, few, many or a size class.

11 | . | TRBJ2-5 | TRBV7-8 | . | TGTGCCAGCAGCCCCTCGATGACCCAGTACTTC | CASSPSMTQYF
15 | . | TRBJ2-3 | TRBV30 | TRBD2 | TGTGCCTGGAGTTTCGGGAACGGGAGGGCAGATACGCAGTATTTT | CAWSFGNGRADTQYF
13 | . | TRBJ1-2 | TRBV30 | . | TGTGCCTGGAATCAGTTGAGGGGAGCTGGCTACACCTTC | CAWNQLRGAGYTF
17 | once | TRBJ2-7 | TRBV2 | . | TGTGCCAGCAGTGAATATGGAGGGGCCGCTATAATCTACGAGCAGTACTTC | CASSEYGGAAIIYEQYF
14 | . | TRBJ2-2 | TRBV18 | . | TGTGCCAGCTCACCACTTGAAGGCACCGGGGAGCTGTTTTTT | CASSPLEGTGELFF
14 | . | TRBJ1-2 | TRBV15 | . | TGTGCCACCTCAGGGGTCACGGCTAACTATGGCTACACCTTC | CATSGVTANYGYTF
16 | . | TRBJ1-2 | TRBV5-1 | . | TGCGCCAGCAGCCTGGGGGGGACAAGTGGCAACTATGGCTACACCTTC | CASSLGGTSGNYGYTF
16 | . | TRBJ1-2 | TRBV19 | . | TGTGCCAGTAGTATAGATTCGTACCGTTCTTACTATGGCTACACCTTC | CASSIDSYRSYYGYTF
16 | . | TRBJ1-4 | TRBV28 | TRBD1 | TGTGCCAGCAGTTTACGGACAGGGTCTTTTCGGGAAAAACTGTTTTTT | CASSLRTGSFREKLFF
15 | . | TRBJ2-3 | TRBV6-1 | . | TGTGCCAGCAGGCCCGATGGCGGGGGCACAGATACGCAGTATTTT | CASRPDGGGTDTQYF
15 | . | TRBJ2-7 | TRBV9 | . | TGTGCCAGCAGCGTAGGGGACGGAGCGGGTTACGAGCAGTACTTC | CASSVGDGAGYEQYF
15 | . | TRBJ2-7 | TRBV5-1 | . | TGCGCCAGCAGCTTGTGGCAGAGCCTCCTGGGCGAGCAGTACTTC | CASSLWQSLLGEQYF
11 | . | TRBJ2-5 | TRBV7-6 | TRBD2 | TGTGCCAGCAGATCGGGACTAGCCCTGAACTTC | CASRSGLALNF
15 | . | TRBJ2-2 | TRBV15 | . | TGTGCCACCAGCAGAGTTGGTAGCGCCACCGGGGAGCTGTTTTTT | CATSRVGSATGELFF
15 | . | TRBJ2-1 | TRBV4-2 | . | TGTGCCAGCAGCCTCACTTTGGACACCTACAATGAGCAGTTCTTC | CASSLTLDTYNEQFF
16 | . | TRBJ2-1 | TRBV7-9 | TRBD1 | TGTGCCAGCAGCTTTATAGGGCAGGGGGTAGGGAATGAGCAGTTCTTC | CASSFIGQGVGNEQFF
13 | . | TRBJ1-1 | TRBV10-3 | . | TGTGCCATCACCGAGAGGGGGGACACTGAAGCTTTCTTT | CAITERGDTEAFF
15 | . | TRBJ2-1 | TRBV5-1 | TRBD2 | TGCGCCAGCAGATCCGGGACTAGCGGGGGGAATGAGCAGTTCTTC | CASRSGTSGGNEQFF
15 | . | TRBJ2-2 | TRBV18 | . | TGTGCCAGCTCGCCGGATGTCATGAACACCGGGGAGCTGTTTTTT | CASSPDVMNTGELFF
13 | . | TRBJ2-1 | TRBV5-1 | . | TGCGCCAGCAGCTTGTCGGGGTACGATGAGCAGTTCTTC | CASSLSGYDEQFF
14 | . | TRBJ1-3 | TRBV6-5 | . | TGTGCCAGCAGTAGGGGGACCTCTGGAAACACCATATATTTT | CASSRGTSGNTIYF
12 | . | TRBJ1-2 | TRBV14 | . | TGTGCCAGCAGCCAAGAGTGGCATAAGGCCACCTTC | CASSQEWHKATF
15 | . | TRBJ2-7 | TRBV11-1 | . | TGTGCCAGCAGCTTAGCCGGACTACCTTCCTACGAGCAGTACTTC | CASSLAGLPSYEQYF
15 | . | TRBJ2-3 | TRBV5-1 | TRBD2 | TGCGCCAGCAGCTTGGGTCTAGCGGGGATAGATACGCAGTATTTT | CASSLGLAGIDTQYF
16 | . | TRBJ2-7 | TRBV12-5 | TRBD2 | TGTGCTAGTGGACGCACTAGCGGGGTGGACGCCTACGAGCAGTACTTC | CASGRTSGVDAYEQYF
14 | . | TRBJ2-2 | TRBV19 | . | TGTGCCAGTACCCGATTTTTTCCGGCCGGGGAGCTGTTTTTT | CASTRFFPAGELFF
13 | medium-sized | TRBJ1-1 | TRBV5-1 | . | TGCGCCAGCAGCTTGAAGGGGGGCACTGAAGCTTTCTTT | CASSLKGGTEAFF
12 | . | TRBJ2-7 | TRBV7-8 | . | TGTGCCAGCAGCCAGGGGAGCTACGAGCAGTACTTC | CASSQGSYEQYF
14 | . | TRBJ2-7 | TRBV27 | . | TGTGCCAGCAGTCTCGGTGCAATTAGGGACGAGCAGTACTTC | CASSLGAIRDEQYF
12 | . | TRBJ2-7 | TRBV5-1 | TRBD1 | TGCGCCAGCAGCTTTACAGGGGACGAGCAGTACTTC | CASSFTGDEQYF
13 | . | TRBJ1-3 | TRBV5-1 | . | TGCGCCAGCAGCTTGGAAAGTGGGAACACCATATATTTT | CASSLESGNTIYF
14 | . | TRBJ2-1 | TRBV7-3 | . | TGTGCCAGCAGCTCATACCTACAGCCGAATGAGCAGTTCTTC | CASSSYLQPNEQFF
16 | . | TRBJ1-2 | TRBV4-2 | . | TGTGCCAGCAGCCAAGAGGGGGGGAACCCAATCTATGGCTACACCTTC | CASSQEGGNPIYGYTF
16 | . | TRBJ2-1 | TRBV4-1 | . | TGCGCCAGCAGCCAAGTTGGGGGACCCGGCTACAATGAGCAGTTCTTC | CASSQVGGPGYNEQFF
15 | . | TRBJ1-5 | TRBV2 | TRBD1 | TGTGCCAGCAGTGGGCTGACAGGGGGCAATCAGCCCCAGCATTTT | CASSGLTGGNQPQHF
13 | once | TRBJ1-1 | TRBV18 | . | TGTGCCAGCTCACGGCACAGGAACACTGAAGCTTTCTTT | CASSRHRNTEAFF
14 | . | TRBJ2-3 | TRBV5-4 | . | TGTGCCAGCATGTCTACCTCTAGCACAGATACGCAGTATTTT | CASMSTSSTDTQYF
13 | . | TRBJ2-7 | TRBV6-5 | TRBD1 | TGTGCCAGCAGTAGGGACAGTGGCTACGAGCAGTACTTC | CASSRDSGYEQYF
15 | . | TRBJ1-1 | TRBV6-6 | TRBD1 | TGTGCCAGCAGTATCTCCGACAGGGGCGACACTGAAGCTTTCTTT | CASSISDRGDTEAFF
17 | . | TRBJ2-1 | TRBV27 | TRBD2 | TGTGCCAGCAGTCCAAACCGACTAGCGGGGGTGTACAATGAGCAGTTCTTC | CASSPNRLAGVYNEQFF
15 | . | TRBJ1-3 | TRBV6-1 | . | TGTGCCAGCAGGGTCGGGACAAATACTGGAAACACCATATATTTT | CASRVGTNTGNTIYF
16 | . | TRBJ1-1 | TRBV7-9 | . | TGTGCCAGCAGCTTGATGAGGGGACAAATGAACACTGAAGCTTTCTTT | CASSLMRGQMNTEAFF
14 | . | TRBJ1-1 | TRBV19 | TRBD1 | TGTGCCAGTAGAAGACAGACAGGGGTCACTGAAGCTTTCTTT | CASRRQTGVTEAFF
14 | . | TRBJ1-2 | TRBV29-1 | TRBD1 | TGCAGCGTTTCCCAAGTGACAGGGATCTATGGCTACACCTTC | CSVSQVTGIYGYTF
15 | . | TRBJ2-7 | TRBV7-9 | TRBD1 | TGTGCCAGCAGTTTCCGGGACAGGGGTTACCACGAGCAGTACTTC | CASSFRDRGYHEQYF
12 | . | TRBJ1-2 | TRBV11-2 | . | TGTGCCAGCAGCTTCTGGGGGTACGGCTACACCTTC | CASSFWGYGYTF
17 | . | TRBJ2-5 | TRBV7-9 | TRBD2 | TGTGCCAGCAGCTCGTCCCTGATAGGTTGGGGAGGGGAGACCCAGTACTTC | CASSSSLIGWGGETQYF
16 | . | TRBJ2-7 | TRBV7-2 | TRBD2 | TGTGCCAGCAGCTTAGGCCTAGCGGGAGGGATTTACGAGCAGTACTTC | CASSLGLAGGIYEQYF
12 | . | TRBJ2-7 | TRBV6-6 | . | TGTGCCACCAGAAGCAGGGACTACGAGCAGTACTTC | CATRSRDYEQYF